The 16 T cell receptor beta chains presented below share a single source sample, sequenced in a study of brain T cells in children with intractable seizures. Sequencing used immunoSEQ multiplex PCR; TCRdb keeps in-frame clones, though not all of them. The sample lists about 2,000 clones, 70% to 80% seen once, with roughly 25% in the top ten. The sequenced cases were selected for having the highest brain T cell transcript signatures. The material sequenced was resected brain tissue, taken at surgery. Every receptor here comes from a girl aged 2-10 years with tuberous sclerosis and intractable seizures.

The genes are TRBV19 and TRBJ1-1; no clear D gene. The CDR3 has 12 amino acids. Trimming took off 7 bases at V and 1 base at J, with 7 bases between the two ends. CDR1 and CDR2 (germline): LNHDA, SQIVND (reference sequence). For the CDR3, the DNA is TGTGCCAGTAAGGGCGGGAACACTGAAGCTTTCTTT. It encodes CASKGGNTEAFF.

This clone was recorded once. The rearrangement uses TRBV5-1 and TRBJ1-3; no firm D call. The V gene's germline CDR1 is SGHRS and CDR2 YFSETQ. V dropped 2 bases and J dropped 0 bases, with 9 bases sitting between them. This CDR3 has 15 residues. This CDR3 is CASSLPALSGNTIYF. The CDR3 nucleotides read TGCGCCAGCAGCTTACCCGCCCTCTCTGGAAACACCATATATTTT.

V and J are TRBV4-1 and TRBJ1-1; no clear D. V was trimmed by 3 bases and J by 1 base, leaving 9 bases between them. The length of the CDR3 is 14 residues. Germline CDR1 is MGHRA and CDR2 is YSYEKL. CDR3 coding DNA: TGCGCCAGCAGCCACCGGACGGAGAACACTGAAGCTTTCTTT. This codes for CASSHRTENTEAFF.

The chain employs TRBV6-4 and TRBJ2-1; 12 nucleotides line up with TRBD2. The CDR3 extends over 15 amino acids. The V gene end was trimmed by 3 bases and the J gene end by 6 bases; junction bases not matched to a gene: 3. Looked up from germline, CDR1 is MRHNA and CDR2 is SNTAGT. In nucleotides, the CDR3 is TGTGCCAGCAGTGAACTAGCGGGGGGCTCCAATGAGCAGTTCTTC. This encodes CASSELAGGSNEQFF.

V is TRBV5-6 and J is TRBJ1-2; D is unclear. Germline CDR1 is SGHDT and CDR2 is YYEEEE. Trimming cost V 3 bases and J 6 bases, with 9 bases left between them. The CDR3 has 12 amino acids. The DNA for the CDR3 is TGTGCCAGCAGCTGGTCGGGCGATGGCTACACCTTC. This encodes CASSWSGDGYTF.

The chain recombines TRBV7-8 with TRBJ1-3; weak D call: TRBD1 (5 bases). CDR1 and CDR2 from the germline V gene are SGHVS and FQNEAQ. Trimming shortened V by 5 bases and J by 5 bases, and 13 bases separated the two germline ends. This CDR3 has 14 amino acids. DNA of the CDR3: TGTGCCAGCAGCGCCTCGGGACCTAGAAACACCATATATTTT. Protein: CASSASGPRNTIYF.

The V and J genes are TRBV11-3 and TRBJ2-2, with 7 bases lining up with TRBD1. The CDR3 loop spans 13 amino acids. Unmatched junction bases numbered 4, after V lost 5 bases and J lost 7 bases. The germline gives CDR1 SGHNT, CDR2 YENEEA. The CDR3 sequence is CASSGRGNGELFF. The CDR3 nucleotides read TGTGCCAGCAGCGGCAGGGGGAACGGGGAGCTGTTTTTT. The whole variable domain, remainder taken from reference TRBV11-3 and TRBJ2-2, is EAGVVQSPRYKIIEKKQPVAFWCNPISGHNTLYWYLQNLGQGPELLIRYENEEAVDDSQLPKDRFSAERLKGVDSTLKIQPAELGDSAVYLCASSGRGNGELFFGEGSRLTVL.

The chain couples TRBV6-1 to TRBJ2-1, with D perhaps matching TRBD1 or TRBD2 (5 bases each). V was clipped by 3 bases and J by 7 bases, with 7 bases between them. In germline, CDR1 is MNHNS, CDR2 SASEGT. The CDR3 extends over 12 amino acids. The CDR3: CASSEWGNEQFF. The CDR3 nucleotides are TGTGCCAGCAGTGAGTGGGGGAATGAGCAGTTCTTC.

The rearrangement joins TRBV6-4 to TRBJ2-3; D ambiguous. Germline-derived CDR1 and CDR2 are MRHNA and SNTAGT. Trimming stripped 5 bases from V and 0 bases from J, with 6 bases between. The CDR3 length is 13 residues. CDR3 coding DNA: TGTGCCAGCAGTCCGGACAGCACAGATACGCAGTATTTT. Protein product: CASSPDSTDTQYF.

This chain connects TRBV6-6 to TRBJ2-2; possible D gene TRBD1, 5 bases. This CDR3 is built from 14 residues. V lost 6 bases to trimming and J lost 1 base, with 9 bases between them. CDR1 and CDR2 (germline): MNHNY, SVGAGI (reference sequence). CDR3 sequence reads: CASSHTGNTGELFF. The CDR3 DNA reads TGTGCCAGCAGCCATACAGGGAACACCGGGGAGCTGTTTTTT.

A few counts support this clone. The V and J genes are TRBV4-2 and TRBJ2-3, with 7 bases fitting TRBD2. V gave up 3 bases and J gave up 5 bases; unmatched junction bases: 5. Germline CDR1 and CDR2: LGHNA and YNFKEQ. This CDR3 spans 14 amino acids. The CDR3 DNA is TGTGCCAGCAGCCAGCGCGGGGGAGGAGATACGCAGTATTTT. Amino acid sequence: CASSQRGGGDTQYF.

The rearrangement uses TRBV5-6 and TRBJ2-5; 7 bases align to TRBD2. V gave up 0 bases and J gave up 4 bases; unmatched junction bases: 3. CDR1 and CDR2 (germline): SGHDT, YYEEEE. This CDR3 has 14 amino acids. The CDR3 nucleotides read TGTGCCAGCAGCTTGGAGGAGCGGGGAGAGACCCAGTACTTC. Translating gives CASSLEERGETQYF.

This clone occurred once. This chain joins TRBV5-4 and TRBJ1-2, with unresolved D. Trimming took off 4 bases at V and 8 bases at J, with 15 bases between the two ends. The germline V gene has CDR1 SGHNT and CDR2 YYREEE (reference sequence). This CDR3 region has 13 residues. The CDR3 DNA is TGTGCCAGCAGCCTTAGGCCGGCAGCGGGCTACACCTTC. It codes for CASSLRPAAGYTF.

The chain has TRBV7-7 and TRBJ1-4, with D hard to call. This CDR3 is 15 amino acids long. Germline V gene lookup returns CDR1 SSHAT and CDR2 FNYEAQ (reference sequence). V was clipped by 5 bases and J by 10 bases, with 20 bases between them. Written as DNA, the CDR3 is TGTGCCAGCAGCCCGGGAGGGCCTGGATTCGGAAAACTGTTTTTT. Its protein is CASSPGGPGFGKLFF.

The rearrangement joins TRBV7-3 to TRBJ1-3; D unresolved. Germline V gives CDR1 SGHTA, CDR2 FQGTGA. The CDR3 has 16 amino acids. Trimming stripped 5 bases from V and 0 bases from J, with 14 bases between. In DNA form, the CDR3 reads TGTGCCAGCAGCCCCGTGATTGGGAGCTCTGGAAACACCATATATTTT. Residues: CASSPVIGSSGNTIYF.

This chain's CDR3 is CASSALGTHYGYTF. CDR3 DNA: TGTGCCAGCAGCGCCCTCGGGACTCACTATGGCTACACCTTC. The chain joins TRBV9 to TRBJ1-2; maybe TRBD1 (5 bases). The CDR3 sequence is 14 residues long. The V end lost 3 bases, the J end lost 3 bases, and 12 bases lay between the germline ends. The V gene's germline CDR1 is SGDLS and CDR2 YYNGEE.